What follows are 17 T cell receptor beta chains derived from one specimen sequenced in a study of vaccination effects on CD4 cells after COVID-19. Upon completion of more than 9 days in culture, CD4+ T cells were isolated. Participants received two doses of either the BNT162b2 or mRNA-1273 vaccine. Assay: immunoSEQ multiplex PCR; the TCRdb copy retains only in-frame clones and omits some. This table holds around 46,000 clones, approximately 77% found once. These receptors are not linked to any known antigen. The material was CD4+ T cells from PBMCs cultured without peptide, obtained after COVID-19 vaccination. These receptors all stem from a human donor who received a COVID-19 vaccine.

CDR3 bases: TGTGCCAGCAGTGACGGAAAGGTCTTCGGGCAAGAGACCCAGTACTTC. Amino acids: CASSDGKVFGQETQYF. This rearrangement joins TRBV25-1 to TRBJ2-5; D not certain. V was trimmed by 3 bases and J by 2 bases, leaving 16 bases between them. The CDR3 runs to 16 residues. Germline V gene lookup returns CDR1 MGHDK and CDR2 SYGVNS. Looking up the rest from reference TRBV25-1 and TRBJ2-5 gives the full variable domain: EADIYQTPRYLVIGTGKKITLECSQTMGHDKMYWYQQDPGMELHLIHYSYGVNSTEKGDLSSESTVSRIRTEHFPLTLESARPSHTSQYLCASSDGKVFGQETQYFGPGTRLLVL.

The J gene is TRBJ2-7, the V gene TRBV23-1, with 11 bases fitting TRBD2. TRBV23-1 counts as an open reading frame of uncertain function. V was pared by 4 bases and J by 4 bases, with 6 bases of the junction left unmatched. The CDR3 consists of 15 residues. CDR3 sequence reads: CASSPRTSGRYEQYF. The CDR3 bases are TGCGCCAGCAGTCCGAGAACTAGCGGGAGATACGAGCAGTACTTC.

This chain connects TRBV6-6 to TRBJ1-1; D unresolved. Germline V CDR1 and CDR2: MNHNY, SVGAGI (reference sequence). CDR3 length: 11 residues. The V gene lost 0 bases and the J gene lost 7 bases, with 3 bases spanning the gap. This CDR3 reads CASSYSGEAFF. The CDR3 DNA reads TGTGCCAGCAGTTACTCGGGTGAAGCTTTCTTT.

V usage is TRBV5-1 and J usage is TRBJ1-2; TRBD1 is a possible D gene (6 bases). V shed 4 bases and J shed 7 bases, with 20 bases lying between them. Per the germline V gene, CDR1 is SGHRS and CDR2 is YFSETQ. This CDR3 is built from 15 residues. CDR3 protein: CASSPTEGRGAGYTF. The CDR3 bases are TGCGCCAGCAGCCCGACGGAGGGGCGGGGGGCTGGCTACACCTTC.

The V gene is TRBV18, the J gene TRBJ2-7; 9 nucleotides match TRBD2. After removal of 3 bases from V and 4 bases from J, the junction contained 10 bases not matched to a gene. The V gene's germline CDR1 is KGHSH and CDR2 LQKENI. CDR3 length: 16 amino acids. CDR3 bases: TGTGCCAGCTCACCCGACCCGGGACTAGCAGAGTACGAGCAGTACTTC. This encodes CASSPDPGLAEYEQYF.

V usage is TRBV6-5 and J usage is TRBJ2-7, with D perhaps TRBD1 (5 bases). Germline CDR1 reads MNHEY; CDR2 reads SVGAGI. Trimming took 6 bases from V and 1 from J, leaving 7 bases between them. The CDR3 spans 12 residues. The CDR3 loop is CASRDTSYEQYF. CDR3 sequence (DNA): TGTGCCAGCAGGGACACATCCTACGAGCAGTACTTC.

This chain joins TRBV6-1 and TRBJ2-4; no clear D gene. Germline V gene lookup returns CDR1 MNHNS and CDR2 SASEGT. The CDR3 has 14 residues. Trimming pared 1 base from V and 6 bases from J, leaving 10 bases between. The CDR3 region is CASSEDLWLNIQYF. Here the CDR3 DNA reads TGTGCCAGCAGTGAAGATCTTTGGTTAAACATTCAGTACTTC.

This chain links TRBV6-5 with TRBJ2-3; D may be TRBD2 (5 bases). With 2 bases removed from V and 1 base from J, the gap between germline ends came to 7 bases. Germline CDR1 and CDR2: MNHEY and SVGAGI. This CDR3 has 14 residues. The CDR3 DNA is TGTGCCAGCAGTTACGAACTAGGCACAGATACGCAGTATTTT. This codes for CASSYELGTDTQYF.

V is TRBV30 and J is TRBJ1-2; D is ambiguous. Germline-derived CDR1 and CDR2 are GTSNPN and SVGIG (reference sequence). CDR3 size: 12 residues. Trimming cost V 1 base and J 3 bases, with 6 bases left between them. This CDR3 reads CAWSGQYYGYTF. DNA for the CDR3: TGTGCCTGGAGTGGGCAGTACTATGGCTACACCTTC.

J is TRBJ1-1 and V is TRBV29-1; D is possibly TRBD1 (5 bases). Germline V gives CDR1 SQVTM, CDR2 ANQGSEA. This CDR3 has 13 amino acids. With 7 bases removed from V and 1 base from J, the gap between germline ends came to 13 bases. The CDR3, as DNA: TGCAGCGCTGCCGGGGGACCGAACACTGAAGCTTTCTTT. It codes for CSAAGGPNTEAFF.

The J gene is TRBJ1-5, the V gene TRBV19, with TRBD1 as a possible D gene (6 bases). The CDR3 runs to 15 residues. From germline, CDR1 is LNHDA and CDR2 SQIVND (reference sequence). V was cut by 3 bases and J by 3 bases, with 12 bases left in between. CDR3 in DNA: TGTGCCAGTAGTATTGCAGGGGCCGTCAATCAGCCCCAGCATTTT. As protein: CASSIAGAVNQPQHF.

The V and J genes are TRBV4-1 and TRBJ2-4; 7 nucleotides agree with TRBD1. Germline-derived CDR1 and CDR2 are MGHRA and YSYEKL. CDR3 length: 20 amino acids. The V gene end was trimmed by 0 bases and the J gene end by 0 bases; junction bases not matched to a gene: 14. The CDR3 loop reads CASSQEGDREWSLAKNIQYF. For the CDR3, the DNA is TGCGCCAGCAGCCAAGAAGGAGACAGGGAATGGTCCCTAGCCAAAAACATTCAGTACTTC.

V usage is TRBV19 and J usage is TRBJ1-5; 9 nucleotides align to TRBD1. Trimming at V came to 9 bases and at J to 3 bases, leaving 3 bases not matched to a gene. Germline V lookup: CDR1 LNHDA, CDR2 SQIVND (reference sequence). The CDR3 is made up of 13 amino acids. CDR3 sequence: CASRDRDNQPQHF. Here the CDR3 DNA reads TGTGCCAGCCGGGACAGGGACAATCAGCCCCAGCATTTT.

The chain uses TRBV18 and TRBJ1-2, with D possibly matching TRBD1 (5 bases). The CDR3 length is 18 residues. Germline V gene data show CDR1 as KGHSH and CDR2 as LQKENI. With 0 bases removed from V and 3 bases from J, the gap between germline ends came to 20 bases. CDR3 in amino acids: CASSPPPGAAPLDYGYTF. The CDR3 coding sequence is TGTGCCAGCTCACCACCCCCTGGGGCAGCCCCCCTTGACTATGGCTACACCTTC.

V is TRBV7-2 and J is TRBJ1-6; 7 bases fit TRBD1. Trimming removed 6 bases from V and 5 bases from J; junction bases left unmatched: 7. Germline V gives CDR1 SGHTA, CDR2 FQGNSA. This CDR3 spans 15 amino acids. In DNA form, the CDR3 reads TGTGCCAGCAGAAAAGACAGGGTACATAATTCACCCCTCCACTTT. Amino acids: CASRKDRVHNSPLHF.

This clone has a handful of counts. J is TRBJ1-2 and V is TRBV10-1; D unclear. Germline lookup yields CDR1 WNHNN and CDR2 SYGVQD (reference sequence). Between the trimmed V and J ends, which lost 2 bases and 4 bases, there was a span of 8 bases. The CDR3 runs 13 residues. CDR3 nucleotide sequence: TGCGCCAGCAGTGAGGACGGATCCTATGGCTACACCTTC. Residues: CASSEDGSYGYTF.

This clone was recorded once. The rearrangement joins TRBV2 to TRBJ2-7, with 7 positions matching TRBD2. From germline, CDR1 is SNHLY and CDR2 FYNNEI. The CDR3 is 15 amino acids. Losses at the gene ends were 7 bases for V and 1 base for J; bases not matched to a gene: 10. The CDR3 sequence: CASTSPGTKSYEQYF. The CDR3 nucleotides read TGTGCCAGCACCTCCCCCGGGACTAAATCCTACGAGCAGTACTTC.